A single sample gave rise to the 17 T cell receptor beta chains below, sequenced in a study of T cell responses to AZD1222 COVID-19 vaccine. Assay: immunoSEQ multiplex PCR; the TCRdb copy retains only in-frame clones and omits some. The sample includes more than 120,000 clones, around 84% of them seen just once. Sequenced material: peripheral blood, taken 28 days after the second AZD1222 dose. These receptor sequences come from an adult who received the AZD1222 COVID-19 vaccine.

This sequence joins TRBV11-3 and TRBJ1-3, with unresolved D. Trimming left V 8 bases short and J 0 bases short, with 14 bases between. Looked up from germline, CDR1 is SGHNT and CDR2 is YENEEA. The CDR3 is made up of 15 amino acids. The CDR3 region is CASSTDGPSGNTIYF. Written as DNA, the CDR3 is TGTGCCAGCTCCACGGACGGGCCCTCTGGAAACACCATATATTTT.

V gene TRBV5-5 combines with J gene TRBJ2-7; no reliable D call. This CDR3 is 12 amino acids long. V lost 1 base to trimming and J lost 4 bases, with 6 bases between them. The germline V gene encodes CDR1 SGHKS and CDR2 YYEKEE (reference sequence). The CDR3 DNA reads as TGTGCCAGCAGCTTGTATAATTACGAGCAGTACTTC. As protein: CASSLYNYEQYF.

The chain combines TRBV29-1 with TRBJ2-1; perhaps TRBD2 as D (5 bases). V gave up 4 bases and J gave up 1 base, with 8 bases separating them. The CDR3 is 13 residues long. The germline CDR1 and CDR2 sequences are SQVTM and ANQGSEA. CDR3 nucleotides: TGCAGCGTTGTGAGGGATTCCTACAATGAGCAGTTCTTC. It yields the protein CSVVRDSYNEQFF.

This clone occurred a few times. This sequence joins TRBV19 and TRBJ1-2, with 8 bases fitting TRBD1. Trimming cost V 4 bases and J 4 bases; bases outside gene matches: 2. The CDR3 runs to 13 residues. The germline V gene encodes CDR1 LNHDA and CDR2 SQIVND (reference sequence). CDR3 DNA: TGTGCCAGTAGTAAACAGGGGGGCTATGGCTACACCTTC. It is translated as CASSKQGGYGYTF.

This chain links TRBV7-9 with TRBJ2-5; either TRBD1 or TRBD2 may fit D (5 bases each). The CDR3 has 15 amino acids. Germline V gene lookup returns CDR1 SEHNR and CDR2 FQNEAQ (reference sequence). Trimming removed 5 bases at V and 6 bases at J, with 19 bases between. CDR3 residues: CASSPLGDPEKTQYF. CDR3 nucleotides: TGTGCCAGCAGCCCATTAGGGGACCCGGAGAAGACCCAGTACTTC.

The rearrangement uses TRBV15 and TRBJ2-1; 9 nucleotides line up with TRBD1. CDR3 length: 16 amino acids. The germline V gene encodes CDR1 LNHNV and CDR2 YYDKDF (reference sequence). Trimming took 6 bases from V and 2 from J; bases not matched to a gene: 8. DNA of the CDR3: TGTGCCACCAGGAGGGGGGGACAGGGAACCTACAATGAGCAGTTCTTC. It codes for CATRRGGQGTYNEQFF.

The V gene is TRBV18, the J gene TRBJ1-1; 7 nucleotides agree with TRBD1. The CDR3 is 15 amino acids. Per the germline V gene, CDR1 is KGHSH and CDR2 is LQKENI. Germline trimming cut 3 bases from V and 4 bases from J; bases unmatched to any gene: 8. CDR3 bases: TGTGCCAGCTCACCGACACAGGGGACTAGCACTGAAGCTTTCTTT. It codes for CASSPTQGTSTEAFF. The full variable domain, with the rest looked up from reference TRBV18 and TRBJ1-1, is NAGVMQNPRHLVRRRGQEARLRCSPMKGHSHVYWYRQLPEEGLKFMVYLQKENIIDESGMPKERFSAEFPKEGPSILRIQQVVRGDSAAYFCASSPTQGTSTEAFFGQGTRLTVV.

The chain joins TRBV12-5 to TRBJ1-5; D is uncertain. Germline loops: CDR1 LGHNT, CDR2 FRNRAP. Trimming shortened V by 2 bases and J by 6 bases, and 2 bases separated the two germline ends. The CDR3 totals 11 residues. CDR3 sequence: CASGLSQPQHF. CDR3 nucleotides: TGTGCTAGTGGTTTGTCTCAGCCCCAGCATTTT.

The chain employs TRBV3-1 (or the pseudogene TRBV3-2) and TRBJ2-1; D not resolved. With 0 bases removed from V and 3 bases from J, the gap between germline ends came to 3 bases. CDR3 length equals 13 residues. Germline lookup yields CDR1 LGHDT and CDR2 YNNKEL (reference sequence). Written as DNA, the CDR3 is TGTGCCAGCAGCCAAGATAACTACAATGAGCAGTTCTTC. Its translation: CASSQDNYNEQFF.

The chain has TRBV19 and TRBJ2-1; 9 positions match TRBD1. Germline V CDR1 and CDR2: LNHDA, SQIVND (reference sequence). Trimming at V came to 4 bases and at J to 7 bases, leaving 14 bases not matched to a gene. CDR3 length equals 17 residues. DNA for the CDR3: TGTGCCAGTAGTAACAAGGCGGGACAGGGAAACTCGAATGAGCAGTTCTTC. Amino acid sequence: CASSNKAGQGNSNEQFF.

The rearrangement joins TRBV15 to TRBJ2-1; TRBD2 matches at 7 bases. The CDR3 loop spans 14 amino acids. Trimming cost V 8 bases and J 0 bases; bases outside gene matches: 4. The germline gives CDR1 LNHNV, CDR2 YYDKDF (reference sequence). The CDR3 DNA is TGTGCCACCGGGAGGGCCGGCTCCTACAATGAGCAGTTCTTC. Translated, it gives CATGRAGSYNEQFF. The complete variable domain, with remaining parts taken from reference TRBV15 and TRBJ2-1, reads DAMVIQNPRYQVTQFGKPVTLSCSQTLNHNVMYWYQQKSSQAPKLLFHYYDKDFNNEADTPDNFQSRRPNTSFCFLDIRSPGLGDTAMYLCATGRAGSYNEQFFGPGTRLTVL.

The chain carries TRBV10-2 and TRBJ1-1, with a possible D match to TRBD1 (5 bases). The CDR3 spans 13 residues. The germline V gene encodes CDR1 WSHSY and CDR2 SAAADI. Trimming removed 7 bases from V and 1 base from J, with 10 bases in between. The CDR3 sequence: CASNNDRNTEAFF. DNA of the CDR3: TGCGCCAGCAACAACGACAGGAACACTGAAGCTTTCTTT.

The chain employs TRBV4-2 and TRBJ1-2, with TRBD1 matching 9 bases. V dropped 2 bases and J dropped 0; count of bases not matched to a gene: 4. Germline V gene data show CDR1 as LGHNA and CDR2 as YNFKEQ. The CDR3 totals 16 residues. CDR3 loop: CASSQSGTGTNYGYTF. For the CDR3, the DNA is TGTGCCAGCAGCCAATCCGGGACAGGGACTAACTATGGCTACACCTTC.

This clone occurred a few times. CDR3 residues: CASSQRSAGGADIQYF. The CDR3, as DNA: TGTGCCAGCAGCCAGCGTTCGGCAGGGGGCGCGGACATTCAGTACTTC. The chain carries TRBV11-2 and TRBJ2-4; TRBD1 agrees at 8 bases. Germline V gene lookup returns CDR1 SGHAT and CDR2 FQNNGV. With 5 bases clipped from V and 8 bases from J, the junction kept 14 bases outside the gene matches. CDR3 length: 16 residues.

The CDR3, as DNA: TGTGCCAGTATGCCGGGCGACAGCCTTAATTCACCCCTCCACTTT. Translating it yields CASMPGDSLNSPLHF. The chain employs TRBV19 and TRBJ1-6, with D possibly matching TRBD1 (5 bases). V was shortened by 7 bases and J by 6 bases, with 16 bases between the two germline ends. Germline V gene data show CDR1 as LNHDA and CDR2 as SQIVND (reference sequence). The CDR3 loop spans 15 amino acids.

The chain joins TRBV11-2 to TRBJ2-7, with D hard to call. The CDR3 is 13 amino acids. Trimming stripped 4 bases from V and 6 bases from J, with 13 bases between. CDR1 SGHAT and CDR2 FQNNGV come from the germline V gene. In DNA, the CDR3 is TGTGCCAGCAGCTCGGAGTTGGGGTCCGAGCAGTACTTC. This gives the protein CASSSELGSEQYF.

The chain is built from TRBV15 and TRBJ1-5; a possible D gene is TRBD1 (5 bases). This CDR3 has 15 residues. Trimming shortened V by 0 bases and J by 6 bases, and 12 bases separated the two germline ends. CDR1 LNHNV and CDR2 YYDKDF come from the germline V gene (reference sequence). The CDR3 bases are TGTGCCACCAGCAGAGATATTGGGACTGCTCAGCCCCAGCATTTT. This sequence encodes CATSRDIGTAQPQHF.